Shown below are 26 T cell receptor beta chains from a single sample sequenced in a study of cytomegalovirus exposure and HLA in healthy donors. In the PCR, 60 Vbeta and 13 Jbeta primers were used. Repertoires were generated with immunoSEQ multiplex PCR, while TCRdb's copy carries only in-frame clones and drops some. This table holds 100,000 to 150,000 clones, 80% found once. Sequencing used PBMCs. The receptors here all came from a female donor in good health and CMV-seronegative.

V and J are TRBV19 and TRBJ1-2; possibly TRBD1 for D (5 bases). CDR3 length equals 14 residues. Germline V CDR1 and CDR2: LNHDA, SQIVND (reference sequence). Trimming left V 6 bases short and J 5 bases short, with 16 bases between. CDR3 in DNA: TGTGCCAGTAGACCGGGGGAACGCCTTTATGGCTACACCTTC. Its protein is CASRPGERLYGYTF.

This rearrangement joins TRBV5-1 to TRBJ1-1, with a possible D match to TRBD1 (5 bases). V lost 4 bases to trimming and J lost 4 bases, with 14 bases between them. The CDR3 loop spans 14 amino acids. Looked up from germline, CDR1 is SGHRS and CDR2 is YFSETQ. CDR3 loop: CASSLPGSGTEAFF. The DNA of the CDR3 is TGCGCCAGCAGCCTCCCAGGGTCTGGCACTGAAGCTTTCTTT.

V usage is TRBV28 and J usage is TRBJ2-1; 8 bases align to TRBD2. The V segment lost 5 bases and the J segment 2 bases; nucleotides outside the gene matches: 2. Germline V gives CDR1 MDHEN, CDR2 SYDVKM. The length of the CDR3 is 14 residues. The CDR3 spells CASSRGGPYNEQFF. The DNA of the CDR3 is TGTGCCAGCAGTCGGGGGGGGCCCTACAATGAGCAGTTCTTC.

V gene TRBV30 combines with J gene TRBJ1-2; 8 bases are a match to TRBD1. The CDR3 is 13 amino acids. The J segment lost 0 bases and the V segment lost 5 bases, leaving 2 bases of the junction unmatched. Germline V gives CDR1 GTSNPN, CDR2 SVGIG (reference sequence). CDR3 residues: CAWQDRANYGYTF. DNA for the CDR3: TGTGCCTGGCAGGACAGGGCTAACTATGGCTACACCTTC.

The chain employs TRBV18 and TRBJ2-7; 8 bases fit TRBD2. V was clipped by 2 bases and J by 3 bases; unmatched bases: 6. The germline CDR1 and CDR2 sequences are KGHSH and LQKENI. The CDR3 runs 15 residues. The CDR3 reads CASSPSFGTSYEQYF. In DNA form, the CDR3 reads TGTGCCAGCTCACCAAGCTTTGGGACTAGCTACGAGCAGTACTTC.

This clone was picked up a small number of times. The sample holds other DNA sequences that translate to the same CDR3. The chain employs TRBV2 and TRBJ2-7, with a possible D match to TRBD2 (6 bases). The CDR3 covers 12 residues. Germline CDR1 is SNHLY and CDR2 is FYNNEI. Trimming took off 6 bases at V and 4 bases at J, with 10 bases between the two ends. CDR3 sequence (DNA): TGTGCCAGCAGCGGGAGTGGGTACGAGCAGTACTTC. This encodes CASSGSGYEQYF.

The chain has TRBV4-2 and TRBJ2-7; 7 bases line up with TRBD2. This CDR3 is 15 amino acids long. The germline V gene encodes CDR1 LGHNA and CDR2 YNFKEQ. V lost 4 bases, J lost 5 bases, and 11 bases stayed unmatched. The CDR3 loop is CASSLRLAERHEQYF. CDR3 nucleotides: TGTGCCAGCAGCCTTCGACTAGCAGAACGCCACGAGCAGTACTTC.

On this clone: A junction boundary mismatches the germline segment, possibly from a read error. The CDR3 region is CASSFSGQGGVGKNF. The CDR3 DNA reads TGTGCCAGCAGCTTTTCTGGACAGGGGGGGGTCGGGAAAAACTTT. This sequence joins TRBV5-5 and TRBJ1-6, with TRBD1 matching over 10 bases. CDR1 and CDR2 from the germline V gene are SGHKS and YYEKEE (reference sequence). The CDR3 totals 15 residues.

The J gene is TRBJ2-2, the V gene TRBV5-1, with 7 bases lining up with TRBD1. The V gene's germline CDR1 is SGHRS and CDR2 YFSETQ. The CDR3 runs 15 residues. Trimming took 2 bases from V and 6 from J; bases not matched to a gene: 7. CDR3 loop: CASSFGTVLSGELFF. The CDR3 DNA sequence: TGCGCCAGCAGCTTCGGGACAGTGCTGTCCGGGGAGCTGTTTTTT.

Concerning this clone itself: A junction boundary mismatches the germline segment, possibly from a read error. The chain uses TRBV5-4 and TRBJ2-5; possibly TRBD1 for D (5 bases). Per the germline V gene, CDR1 is SGHNT and CDR2 is YYREEE (reference sequence). This CDR3 comprises 17 residues. The CDR3 sequence is CASSLASRWGRKEAQYF. The CDR3 DNA sequence: TGTGCCAGCAGCTTGGCCTCTAGATGGGGCAGAAAAGAGGCCCAGTACTTC.

The V and J genes are TRBV6-5 and TRBJ2-7; 7 bases are shared with TRBD1. Germline CDR1 and CDR2: MNHEY and SVGAGI. Losses at the gene ends were 4 bases for V and 2 bases for J; bases not matched to a gene: 11. The length of the CDR3 is 16 residues. The CDR3 loop is CASSWGRGTAPYEQYF. For the CDR3, the DNA is TGTGCCAGCAGTTGGGGGAGAGGGACAGCACCCTACGAGCAGTACTTC.

V gene TRBV6-6 combines with J gene TRBJ2-1; 8 bases match TRBD2. V lost 4 bases, J lost 3 bases, and 2 bases stayed unmatched. The CDR3 spans 14 residues. Germline CDR1 MNHNY, CDR2 SVGAGI (reference sequence). CDR3 sequence (DNA): TGTGCCAGCAGTTTTACTAGCGGCTACAATGAGCAGTTCTTC. Its translation is CASSFTSGYNEQFF.

The genes are TRBV6-5 and TRBJ2-4; D call uncertain. Germline assignment: CDR1 MNHEY and CDR2 SVGAGI. CDR3 length: 14 amino acids. V was pared by 8 bases and J by 0 bases, with 11 bases between. CDR3 in DNA: TGTGCCAGCGGCTCGGGTCTAGCCAAAAACATTCAGTACTTC. As protein: CASGSGLAKNIQYF.

The chain uses TRBV27 and TRBJ2-5; 8 nucleotides match TRBD2. Looked up from germline, CDR1 is MNHEY and CDR2 is SMNVEV (reference sequence). The CDR3 has 13 amino acids. The junction had 5 bases not matched to a gene; V was cut back by 8 bases and J by 3 bases. As DNA, the CDR3 is TGTGCCAGCCTGGGACTAGATGAAGAGACCCAGTACTTC. Translated: CASLGLDEETQYF.

The chain recombines TRBV2 with TRBJ2-1; 11 nucleotides align to TRBD2. The germline CDR1 and CDR2 sequences are SNHLY and FYNNEI. After removal of 3 bases from V and 7 bases from J, the junction contained 5 bases not matched to a gene. The CDR3 runs 15 residues. The CDR3 bases are TGTGCCAGCAGTGAGCGGCTAGCGGGAGGAAATGAGCAGTTCTTC. Encoded protein: CASSERLAGGNEQFF.

The chain is built from TRBV7-9 and TRBJ2-1; 9 nucleotides match TRBD1. Germline V gives CDR1 SEHNR, CDR2 FQNEAQ (reference sequence). After removal of 3 bases from V and 6 bases from J, the junction contained 3 bases not matched to a gene. The CDR3 totals 14 residues. This CDR3 is CASSLTGGGNEQFF. The DNA for the CDR3 is TGTGCCAGCAGCTTGACAGGGGGAGGCAATGAGCAGTTCTTC.

V usage is TRBV7-2 and J usage is TRBJ2-1; weak D call: TRBD2 (7 bases). The CDR3 loop spans 16 amino acids. Germline values: CDR1 SGHTA, CDR2 FQGNSA. V was clipped by 1 base and J by 8 bases, with 18 bases between them. DNA for the CDR3: TGTGCCAGCAGCTTAGGTTCGGGGGGCCGAGGCTATGAGCAGTTCTTC. The encoded protein is CASSLGSGGRGYEQFF.

The chain is built from TRBV6-1 and TRBJ1-1; D gene ambiguous. The germline V gene has CDR1 MNHNS and CDR2 SASEGT. V gave up 7 bases and J gave up 4 bases, with 7 bases separating them. This CDR3 spans 11 amino acids. CDR3 nucleotide sequence: TGTGCCAGCATTAGCACCACTGAAGCTTTCTTT. Translated: CASISTTEAFF.

The gene calls are TRBV11-2 and TRBJ2-7; weak D call: TRBD1 (5 bases). The length of the CDR3 is 14 residues. V lost 5 bases, J lost 6 bases, and 17 bases lay in between. CDR1 and CDR2 from the germline V gene are SGHAT and FQNNGV. CDR3 loop: CASSAREGRGEQYF. In nucleotides, the CDR3 is TGTGCCAGCAGCGCCAGGGAAGGGCGTGGCGAGCAGTACTTC.

The gene calls are TRBV6-1 and TRBJ1-3; D is unresolved. CDR3 length: 13 amino acids. The V end lost 11 bases, the J end lost 1 base, and 12 bases lay between the germline ends. Per the germline V gene, CDR1 is MNHNS and CDR2 is SASEGT. The CDR3 region has the DNA TGTGCCGCCGGGTATGAGTCTGGAAACACCATATATTTT. This gives the protein CAAGYESGNTIYF.

The CDR3 is CASQTGVAEAFF. In DNA form, the CDR3 reads TGTGCCAGCCAGACGGGGGTCGCTGAAGCTTTCTTT. The rearrangement joins TRBV5-5 to TRBJ1-1, with D tentatively TRBD1 (5 bases). The V gene's germline CDR1 is SGHKS and CDR2 YYEKEE (reference sequence). CDR3 size: 12 residues. V lost 7 bases and J 6 bases, leaving 13 bases between the germline ends.

The chain carries TRBV2 and TRBJ1-5, with D hard to call. Per the germline V gene, CDR1 is SNHLY and CDR2 is FYNNEI. The length of the CDR3 is 13 residues. Deletions cut 2 bases from V and 4 bases from J, with 6 bases between. The CDR3 is CASSEFENQPQHF. CDR3 nucleotide sequence: TGTGCCAGCAGTGAATTTGAGAATCAGCCCCAGCATTTT.

The genes are TRBV30 and TRBJ1-6, with D uncertain. This CDR3 has 14 amino acids. Germline V lookup: CDR1 GTSNPN, CDR2 SVGIG (reference sequence). V lost 5 bases, J lost 0 bases, and 8 bases lay in between. DNA for the CDR3: TGTGCCTGGTCTCTGAGCTCCTATAATTCACCCCTCCACTTT. It specifies CAWSLSSYNSPLHF.

This chain links TRBV2 with TRBJ1-6; TRBD1 matches at 7 bases. The germline V gene has CDR1 SNHLY and CDR2 FYNNEI. The CDR3 has 12 amino acids. After removal of 4 bases from V and 11 bases from J, the junction contained 2 bases not matched to a gene. The chain's CDR3 is CASSVRGPPLHF. In nucleotides, the CDR3 is TGTGCCAGCAGTGTTAGGGGGCCACCCCTCCACTTT.

The genes are TRBV5-4 and TRBJ1-4; no firm D call. CDR1 is SGHNT and CDR2 is YYREEE in the germline V gene (reference sequence). CDR3 length: 12 amino acids. V was clipped by 0 bases and J by 7 bases, with 4 bases between them. CDR3 coding DNA: TGTGCCAGCAGCTTGGGCGGTGAAAAACTGTTTTTT. It codes for CASSLGGEKLFF.

V gene TRBV2 combines with J gene TRBJ2-2; 8 positions match TRBD1. This CDR3 region has 15 residues. CDR1 and CDR2 from the germline V gene are SNHLY and FYNNEI. V shed 6 bases and J 0 bases; nucleotides not matched to a gene: 3. The CDR3 protein is CASRSDRANTGELFF. CDR3 DNA sequence: TGTGCCAGCAGGTCGGACAGGGCGAACACCGGGGAGCTGTTTTTT.